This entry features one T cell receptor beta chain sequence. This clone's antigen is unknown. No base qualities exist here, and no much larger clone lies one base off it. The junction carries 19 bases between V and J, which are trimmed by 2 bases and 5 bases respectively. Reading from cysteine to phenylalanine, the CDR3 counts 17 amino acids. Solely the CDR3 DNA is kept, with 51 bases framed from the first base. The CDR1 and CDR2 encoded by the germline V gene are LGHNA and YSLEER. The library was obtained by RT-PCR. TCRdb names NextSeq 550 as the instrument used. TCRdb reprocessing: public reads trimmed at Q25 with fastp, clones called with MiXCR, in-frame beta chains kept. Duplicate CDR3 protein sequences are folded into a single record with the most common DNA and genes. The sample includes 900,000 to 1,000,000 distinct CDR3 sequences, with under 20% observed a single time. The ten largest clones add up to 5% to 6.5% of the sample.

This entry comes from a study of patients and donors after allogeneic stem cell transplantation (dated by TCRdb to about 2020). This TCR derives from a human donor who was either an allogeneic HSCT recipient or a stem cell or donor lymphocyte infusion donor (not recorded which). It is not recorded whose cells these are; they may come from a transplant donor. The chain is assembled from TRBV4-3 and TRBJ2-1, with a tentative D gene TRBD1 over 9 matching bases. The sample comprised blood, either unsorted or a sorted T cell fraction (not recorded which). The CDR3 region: CASSQSRGGQGHNEQFF. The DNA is TGCGCCAGCAGCCAATCCCGGGGGGGACAGGGCCACAATGAGCAGTTCTTC.